Here is one T cell receptor (beta chain) with its context. These data come from a study of blood T cell repertoires in COVID-19. Participant ages covered roughly 18 to 89 years across about two dozen US areas. The CDR3 has 15 residues. Germline V CDR1 and CDR2: LNHDA, SQIVND (reference sequence). V shed 2 bases, J shed 6 bases, and the junction held 7 bases outside the gene matches. Source study methods: Amplifying reference gene primers gave estimates of nucleated cell counts. Repertoires were generated with immunoSEQ multiplex PCR, while TCRdb's copy carries only in-frame clones and drops some. For V, J and clone size, that table is used; D and trimming come from the DNA. This table holds about 150,000 clones, around 90% found once.

This TCR derives from a woman between 35 and 50 years old who had been exposed to COVID-19. The sequenced material came from PBMCs or T cells enriched from blood (not recorded which). This chain joins TRBV19 and TRBJ1-5; the match to TRBD1 covers 7 bases. CDR3 bases: TGTGCCAGTAGTATACGCCGGGACAGAACTCAGCCCCAGCATTTT. Its protein is CASSIRRDRTQPQHF.